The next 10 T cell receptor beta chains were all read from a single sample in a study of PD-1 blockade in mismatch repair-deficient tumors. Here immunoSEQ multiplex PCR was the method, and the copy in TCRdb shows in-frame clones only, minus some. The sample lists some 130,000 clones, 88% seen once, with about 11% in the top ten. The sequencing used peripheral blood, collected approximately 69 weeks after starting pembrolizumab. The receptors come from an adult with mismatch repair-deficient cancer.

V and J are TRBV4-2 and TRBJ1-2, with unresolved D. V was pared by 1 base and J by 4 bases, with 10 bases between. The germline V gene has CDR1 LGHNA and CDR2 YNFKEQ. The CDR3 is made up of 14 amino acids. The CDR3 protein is CASSQVRETYGYTF. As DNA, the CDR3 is TGTGCCAGCAGCCAAGTCAGAGAGACCTATGGCTACACCTTC.

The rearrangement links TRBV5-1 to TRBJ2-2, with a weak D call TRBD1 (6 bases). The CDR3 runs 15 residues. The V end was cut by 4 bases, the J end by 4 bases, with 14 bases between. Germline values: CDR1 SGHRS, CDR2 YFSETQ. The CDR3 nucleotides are TGCGCCAGCAGCAATTTAGGACAGCCCACCGGGGAGCTGTTTTTT. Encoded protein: CASSNLGQPTGELFF.

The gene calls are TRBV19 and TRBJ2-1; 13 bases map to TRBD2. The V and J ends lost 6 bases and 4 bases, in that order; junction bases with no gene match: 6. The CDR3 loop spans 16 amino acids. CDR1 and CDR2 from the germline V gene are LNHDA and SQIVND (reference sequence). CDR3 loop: CASSRKGLAGYNEQFF. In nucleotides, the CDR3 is TGTGCCAGTAGCCGCAAGGGACTAGCGGGATACAATGAGCAGTTCTTC.

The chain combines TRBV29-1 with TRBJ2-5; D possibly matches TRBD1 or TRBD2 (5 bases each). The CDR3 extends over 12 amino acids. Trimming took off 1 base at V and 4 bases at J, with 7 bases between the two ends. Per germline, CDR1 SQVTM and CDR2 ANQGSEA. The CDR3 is CSVEVRGETQYF. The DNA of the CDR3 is TGCAGCGTTGAAGTGAGGGGAGAGACCCAGTACTTC. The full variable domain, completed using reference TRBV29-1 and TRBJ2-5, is SAVISQKPSRDICQRGTSLTIQCQVDSQVTMMFWYRQQPGQSLTLIATANQGSEATYESGFVIDKFPISRPNLTFSTLTVSNMSPEDSSIYLCSVEVRGETQYFGPGTRLLVL.

The CDR3 DNA reads TGCGCCAGCAGTGTATCGGCGGATGCAGATACGCAGTATTTT. This translates into CASSVSADADTQYF. The chain joins TRBV10-2 to TRBJ2-3; D unresolved. The V and J ends lost 4 bases and 4 bases respectively, with 12 bases between them. Germline-derived CDR1 and CDR2 are WSHSY and SAAADI. CDR3 length: 14 amino acids.

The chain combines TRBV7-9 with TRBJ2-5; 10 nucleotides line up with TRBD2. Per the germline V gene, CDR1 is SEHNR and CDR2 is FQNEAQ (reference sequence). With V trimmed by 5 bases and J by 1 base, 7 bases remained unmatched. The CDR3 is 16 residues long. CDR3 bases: TGTGCCAGCAGCCACGGACTAGCGGCCACCCAAGAGACCCAGTACTTC. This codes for CASSHGLAATQETQYF.

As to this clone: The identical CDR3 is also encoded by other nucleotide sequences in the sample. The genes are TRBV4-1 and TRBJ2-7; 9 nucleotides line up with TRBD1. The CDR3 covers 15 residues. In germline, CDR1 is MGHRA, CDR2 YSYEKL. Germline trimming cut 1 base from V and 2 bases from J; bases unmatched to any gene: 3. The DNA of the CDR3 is TGCGCCAGCAGCCAAGGGGGACAGGGCACCTACGAGCAGTACTTC. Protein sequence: CASSQGGQGTYEQYF.

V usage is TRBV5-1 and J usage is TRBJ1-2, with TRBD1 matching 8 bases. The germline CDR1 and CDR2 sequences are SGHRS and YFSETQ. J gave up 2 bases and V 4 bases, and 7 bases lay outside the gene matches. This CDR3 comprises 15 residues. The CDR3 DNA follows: TGCGCCAGCAGCCCCTACGGACAGGGCAACTATGGCTACACCTTC. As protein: CASSPYGQGNYGYTF. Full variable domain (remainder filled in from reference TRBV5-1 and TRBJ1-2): KAGVTQTPRYLIKTRGQQVTLSCSPISGHRSVSWYQQTPGQGLQFLFEYFSETQRNKGNFPGRFSGRQFSNSRSEMNVSTLELGDSALYLCASSPYGQGNYGYTFGSGTRLTVV.

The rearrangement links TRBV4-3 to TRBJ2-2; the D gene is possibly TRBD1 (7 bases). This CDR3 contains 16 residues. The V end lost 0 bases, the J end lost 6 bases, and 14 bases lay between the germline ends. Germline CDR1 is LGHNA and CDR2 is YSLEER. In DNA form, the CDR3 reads TGCGCCAGCAGCCAAGAGGCAGGGGGGACTTCCGGGGAGCTGTTTTTT. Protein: CASSQEAGGTSGELFF.

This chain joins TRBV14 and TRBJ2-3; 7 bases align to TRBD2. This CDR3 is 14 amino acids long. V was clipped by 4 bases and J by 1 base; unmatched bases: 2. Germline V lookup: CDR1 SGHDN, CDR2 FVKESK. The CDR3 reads CASSRGLGTDTQYF. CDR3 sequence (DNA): TGTGCCAGCAGCCGAGGACTAGGCACAGATACGCAGTATTTT.